Below, 24 T cell receptor beta chains from the same sample are listed, as sequenced in a study of Graves' ophthalmopathy and Graves' hyperthyroidism. Amplified TCR beta CDR3 regions were obtained using RNA transcripts as template. The authors performed first-round RT-PCR with HTBI primers and then a second-round multiplex PCR. TCRdb ran MiXCR on the multiplex PCR reads and lists one entry per CDR3 protein. The table records about 500,000 distinct CDR3 sequences, under 45% of them present only once. Sample: peripheral blood or thyroid tissue (not recorded which). These receptors were obtained from an adult man with Graves' hyperthyroidism.

This clonotype was seen many times. This sequence joins TRBV7-9 and TRBJ2-5; D may match TRBD1 or TRBD2 (6 bases each). The CDR3 consists of 14 residues. The germline V gene encodes CDR1 SEHNR and CDR2 FQNEAQ (reference sequence). V was cut by 3 bases and J by 4 bases, with 12 bases left in between. CDR3 nucleotides: TGTGCCAGCAGCTTCGGGGGCAGCGCAGAGACCCAGTACTTC. Protein: CASSFGGSAETQYF.

About this clonotype: The missing conserved phenylalanine or tryptophan at the end of this CDR3 makes a read error likely. The DNA is omitted, as the CDR3 cannot be located on it reliably, and the CDR3 follows TCRdb's listing. This rearrangement joins TRBV10-3 to TRBJ1-4. The CDR3 is 10 residues long, counting both termini. Germline values: CDR1 ENHRY, CDR2 SYGVKD. The chain's CDR3 is CAISESRLVL.

V gene TRBV7-9 combines with J gene TRBJ2-2, with TRBD1 identical over 10 bases. This CDR3 has 15 residues. The V segment lost 5 bases and the J segment 7 bases; nucleotides outside the gene matches: 7. CDR1 and CDR2 from the germline V gene are SEHNR and FQNEAQ (reference sequence). CDR3 residues: CASSRGQGVHGELFF. For the CDR3, the DNA is TGTGCCAGCAGCCGAGGACAGGGGGTGCACGGGGAGCTGTTTTTT.

At least ten counts were recorded for this clonotype. V and J are TRBV14 and TRBJ1-1, with unresolved D. Deletions cut 0 bases from V and 4 bases from J, with 9 bases between. Looked up from germline, CDR1 is SGHDN and CDR2 is FVKESK. The CDR3 totals 14 residues. CDR3: CASSQEYSSTEAFF. Here the CDR3 DNA reads TGTGCCAGCAGCCAAGAGTACAGCAGCACTGAAGCTTTCTTT.

This clonotype was seen more than once but under ten times. This rearrangement joins TRBV7-8 to TRBJ2-7; the match to TRBD1 covers 8 bases. The CDR3 is 17 amino acids. CDR1 is SGHVS and CDR2 is FQNEAQ in the germline V gene. J was trimmed by 0 bases and V by 2 bases; bases with no gene match: 9. CDR3 nucleotides: TGTGCCAGCAGCTTACTTACAGGGGGTATAAACTCCTACGAGCAGTACTTC. Its protein product is CASSLLTGGINSYEQYF. Full variable domain (missing parts from reference TRBV7-8 and TRBJ2-7): GAGVSQSPRYKVAKRGQDVALRCDPISGHVSLFWYQQALGQGPEFLTYFQNEAQLDKSGLPSDRFFAERPEGSVSTLKIQRTQQEDSAVYLCASSLLTGGINSYEQYFGPGTRLTVT.

This clonotype was counted at least ten times. The chain is built from TRBV5-1 and TRBJ1-1, with 10 bases matching TRBD1. The germline V gene has CDR1 SGHRS and CDR2 YFSETQ. The CDR3 has 15 residues. V trimming: 4 bases; J trimming: 5 bases; junction bases outside the gene matches: 8. The CDR3 DNA reads as TGCGCCAGCAGCATGGAGGGGACAGGGGTAACTGAAGCTTTCTTT. The encoded protein is CASSMEGTGVTEAFF.

This clonotype was seen at least ten times. J is TRBJ2-7 and V is TRBV18; 10 positions agree with TRBD2. There are 15 residues in the CDR3. In germline, CDR1 is KGHSH, CDR2 LQKENI. J lost 5 bases, V lost 2 bases, and 6 bases had no gene match. This CDR3 reads CASSPYTSGKDEQYF. CDR3 bases: TGTGCCAGCTCACCATATACTAGCGGGAAGGACGAGCAGTACTTC.

The J gene is TRBJ2-2, the V gene TRBV19; D gene unclear. The CDR3 length is 13 residues. The germline V gene encodes CDR1 LNHDA and CDR2 SQIVND (reference sequence). V dropped 4 bases and J dropped 1 base, with 4 bases sitting between them. The CDR3 spells CASSRRNTGELFF. The CDR3 nucleotides are TGTGCCAGTAGTAGAAGGAACACCGGGGAGCTGTTTTTT.

This clonotype was seen once. This sequence joins TRBV2 and TRBJ1-6, with 7 positions matching TRBD1. Losses at the gene ends were 5 bases for V and 9 bases for J; bases not matched to a gene: 4. This CDR3 is built from 13 residues. Germline V CDR1 and CDR2: SNHLY, FYNNEI. The CDR3 loop is CASSPTGISPLHF. The CDR3 DNA follows: TGTGCCAGCAGTCCGACAGGGATTTCACCCCTCCACTTT.

On this clonotype itself: One junction end disagrees with the germline gene, perhaps due to a read error. The chain links TRBV10-3 to TRBJ2-4; 11 bases agree with TRBD2. This CDR3 contains 16 residues. Looked up from germline, CDR1 is ENHRY and CDR2 is SYGVKD. This chain's CDR3 is CASSEDVAGGPDIQYF. CDR3 sequence (DNA): TGTGCCAGCAGTGAAGATGTAGCGGGGGGGCCAGACATTCAGTACTTC.

Remarks on this clonotype: This could be a read error, since a much larger clone is one nucleotide away. The CDR3 DNA reads as TGTGCCAGCAGTGAGGCGGCACAGAACCTTTTCCATTTT. Its protein is CASSEAAQNLFHF. J is TRBJ1-5 and V is TRBV10-3; D unclear. The germline V gene encodes CDR1 ENHRY and CDR2 SYGVKD. The length of the CDR3 is 13 residues.

Note on this clonotype: This may stem from a read error, because a much larger clone lies one nucleotide away. The V call is TRBV5-6, the J call TRBJ1-2; 8 nucleotides match TRBD1. V was clipped by 1 base and J by 7 bases; unmatched bases: 12. The CDR3 extends over 16 amino acids. CDR1 and CDR2 (germline): SGHDT, YYEEEE. The CDR3 sequence is CASSLRAGGGTSGYTF. CDR3 nucleotides: TGTGCCAGCAGCTTGAGGGCAGGGGGCGGAACTTCTGGCTACACCTTC.

A remark on this clonotype: This may be a read error: a much more frequent sequence differs by one nucleotide. The chain has TRBV2 and TRBJ2-2, with TRBD1 identical over 9 bases. Germline CDR1 is SNHLY and CDR2 is FYNNEI. This CDR3 has 15 residues. The CDR3 DNA follows: TGTGCCAGCAGTTTTGACAGGGGGGACACCGGGGGGCTGTTTTTT. As protein: CASSFDRGDTGGLFF.

Comment on this clonotype: It may be a read error: a sequence one base away is much more abundant. This rearrangement joins TRBV12-3 or TRBV12-4 to TRBJ2-2; D perhaps matches TRBD1 (7 bases). The CDR3 loop spans 14 amino acids. The CDR3 loop is CASSKRTGVGGLFF. The CDR3 coding sequence is TGTGCCAGCAGTAAAAGGACAGGCGTCGGGGGGCTGTTTTTT.

V gene TRBV29-1 combines with J gene TRBJ1-1; D is ambiguous. The V gene's germline CDR1 is SQVTM and CDR2 ANQGSEA. V was pared by 8 bases and J by 7 bases, with 14 bases between. The CDR3 is 11 amino acids. The CDR3 spells CSTLGRDEAFF. CDR3 in DNA: TGCAGCACCTTAGGGCGTGATGAAGCTTTCTTT.

V usage is TRBV7-2 and J usage is TRBJ2-7; 7 nucleotides match TRBD1. CDR1 and CDR2 (germline): SGHTA, FQGNSA. This CDR3 spans 14 amino acids. Losses at the gene ends were 5 bases for V and 5 bases for J; bases not matched to a gene: 9. CDR3 sequence: CASSLWTGGHEQYF. The CDR3 DNA reads as TGTGCCAGCAGCCTATGGACAGGAGGCCACGAGCAGTACTTC.

With regard to this clonotype: Given a much more abundant clone one base away, this may be a read error. The V call is TRBV5-1, the J call TRBJ1-1; D possibly corresponds to TRBD1 (6 bases). The length of the CDR3 is 15 residues. Trimming cost V 0 bases and J 9 bases, with 18 bases left between them. The germline V gene has CDR1 SGHRS and CDR2 YFSETQ. This CDR3 is CASSLDGGLGTKAFF. The CDR3 nucleotides read TGCGCCAGCAGCTTGGATGGGGGGCTGGGTACTAAAGCTTTCTTT.

This chain links TRBV18 with TRBJ1-6; TRBD1 matches at 7 bases. V lost 3 bases to trimming and J lost 5 bases; unmatched junction nucleotides: 4. This CDR3 has 15 amino acids. From germline, CDR1 is KGHSH and CDR2 LQKENI. The CDR3 reads CASSPGDSNNSPLHF. The CDR3 region has the DNA TGTGCCAGCTCACCCGGGGACAGCAATAATTCACCCCTCCACTTT.

The CDR3, as DNA: TGCGCCAGCAGATATCTGGTGCCTGGGGCCAACGTCCTGACTTTC. This gives the protein CASRYLVPGANVLTF. The rearrangement joins TRBV5-1 to TRBJ2-6; D is unresolved. The germline V and J ends were trimmed by 5 bases and 2 bases, with 11 bases remaining between them. Germline V CDR1 and CDR2: SGHRS, YFSETQ. CDR3 length equals 15 residues.

The genes are TRBV12-3 or TRBV12-4 and TRBJ2-2, with 10 bases matching TRBD2. This CDR3 comprises 15 residues. V shed 4 bases and J 7 bases; nucleotides not matched to a gene: 6. Written as DNA, the CDR3 is TGTGCCAGCAGTTACACTAGCGGGACTAGCGGGGAGCTGTTTTTT. It translates to CASSYTSGTSGELFF.

This clonotype was seen many times. The chain joins TRBV6-5 to TRBJ2-5; D is uncertain. Germline loops: CDR1 MNHEY, CDR2 SVGAGI. The CDR3 length is 14 residues. Between the trimmed V and J ends, which lost 2 bases and 4 bases, there was a span of 11 bases. As DNA, the CDR3 is TGTGCCAGCAGTTACGCCGATACACCAGAGACCCAGTACTTC. Translation gives CASSYADTPETQYF.

The chain combines TRBV2 with TRBJ1-2; weak D call: TRBD1 (5 bases). Germline values: CDR1 SNHLY, CDR2 FYNNEI. This CDR3 contains 16 residues. V lost 5 bases to trimming and J lost 1 base, with 17 bases between them. CDR3 in DNA: TGTGCCAGCAGTTACTCGATAGAGGGGAGTAACTATGGCTACACCTTC. It is translated as CASSYSIEGSNYGYTF.

This clonotype has a handful of counts. The V call is TRBV7-9, the J call TRBJ2-7; 14 bases agree with TRBD2. The J call may be mistaken, given a closer DNA end match to TRBJ2-1. The CDR3 covers 14 residues. Germline values: CDR1 SEHNR, CDR2 FQNEAQ (reference sequence). The CDR3 protein is CASRAGLAGDEQFF. CDR3 bases: TGTGCCAGCAGGGCGGGACTAGCGGGAGACGAGCAGTTCTTC.

This clonotype has only one observation. The V gene is TRBV5-1, the J gene TRBJ2-2, with D perhaps assigned TRBD1 or TRBD2 (5 bases each). The V and J ends lost 4 bases and 4 bases respectively, with 14 bases between them. The CDR3 is made up of 15 amino acids. The germline V gene encodes CDR1 SGHRS and CDR2 YFSETQ. CDR3 nucleotides: TGCGCCAGCAGCGTTGGGGACGTACGCACCGGGGAGCTGTTTTTT. Its protein product is CASSVGDVRTGELFF.